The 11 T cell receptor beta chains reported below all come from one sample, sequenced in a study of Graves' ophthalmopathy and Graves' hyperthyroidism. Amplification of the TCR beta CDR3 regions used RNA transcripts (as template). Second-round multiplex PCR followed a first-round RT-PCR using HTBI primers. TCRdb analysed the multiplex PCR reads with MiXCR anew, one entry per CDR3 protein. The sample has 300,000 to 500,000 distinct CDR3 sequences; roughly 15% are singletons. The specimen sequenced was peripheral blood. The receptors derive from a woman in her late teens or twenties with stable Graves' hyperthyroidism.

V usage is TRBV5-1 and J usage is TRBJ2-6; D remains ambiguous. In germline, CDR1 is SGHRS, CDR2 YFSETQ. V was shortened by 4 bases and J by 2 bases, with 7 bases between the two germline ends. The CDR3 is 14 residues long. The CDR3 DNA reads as TGCGCCAGCAGCGTTTTGACTGGGGCCAACGTCCTGACTTTC. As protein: CASSVLTGANVLTF.

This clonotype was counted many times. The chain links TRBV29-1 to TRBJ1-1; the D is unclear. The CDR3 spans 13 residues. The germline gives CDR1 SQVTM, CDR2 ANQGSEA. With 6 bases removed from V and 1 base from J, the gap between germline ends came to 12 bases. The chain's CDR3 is CSVARLTNTEAFF. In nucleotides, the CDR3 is TGCAGCGTCGCACGACTTACGAACACTGAAGCTTTCTTT.

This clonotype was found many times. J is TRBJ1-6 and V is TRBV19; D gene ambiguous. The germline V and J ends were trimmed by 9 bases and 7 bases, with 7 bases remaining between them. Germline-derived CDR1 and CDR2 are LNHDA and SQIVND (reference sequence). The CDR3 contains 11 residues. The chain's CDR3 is CASKGNSPLHF. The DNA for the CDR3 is TGTGCCAGCAAGGGAAATTCACCCCTCCACTTT.

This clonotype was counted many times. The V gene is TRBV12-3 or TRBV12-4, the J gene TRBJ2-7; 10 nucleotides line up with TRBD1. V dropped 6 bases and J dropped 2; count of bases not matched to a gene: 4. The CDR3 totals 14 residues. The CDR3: CASSLGTGAYEQYF. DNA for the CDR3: TGTGCCAGCAGCTTGGGGACAGGGGCCTACGAGCAGTACTTC.

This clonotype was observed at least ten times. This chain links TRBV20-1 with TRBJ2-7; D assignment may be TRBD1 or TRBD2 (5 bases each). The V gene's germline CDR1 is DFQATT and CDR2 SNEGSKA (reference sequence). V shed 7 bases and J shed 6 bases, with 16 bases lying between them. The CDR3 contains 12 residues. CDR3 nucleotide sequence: TGCAGTGTTCCGGGACGGACTGCCGAGCAGTACTTC. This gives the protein CSVPGRTAEQYF.

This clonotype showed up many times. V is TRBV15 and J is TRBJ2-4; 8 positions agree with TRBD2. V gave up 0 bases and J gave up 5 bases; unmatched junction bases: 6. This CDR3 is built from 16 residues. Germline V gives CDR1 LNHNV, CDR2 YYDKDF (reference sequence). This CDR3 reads CATSRDFRRGENIQYF. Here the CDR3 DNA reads TGTGCCACCAGCAGAGATTTCCGGCGGGGGGAAAACATTCAGTACTTC.

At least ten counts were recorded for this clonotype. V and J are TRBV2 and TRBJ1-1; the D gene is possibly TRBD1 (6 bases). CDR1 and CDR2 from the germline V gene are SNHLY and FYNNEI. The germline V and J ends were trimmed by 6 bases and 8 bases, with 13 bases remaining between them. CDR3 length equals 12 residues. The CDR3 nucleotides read TGTGCCAGCAGCTCGACAGGTCACGAAGCTTTCTTT. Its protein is CASSSTGHEAFF.

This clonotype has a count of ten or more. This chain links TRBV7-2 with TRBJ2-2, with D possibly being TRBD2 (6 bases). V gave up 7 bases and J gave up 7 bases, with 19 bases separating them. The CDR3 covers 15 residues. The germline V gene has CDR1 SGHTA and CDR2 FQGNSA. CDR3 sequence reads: CASTPRGYGGGELFF. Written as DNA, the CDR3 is TGTGCCAGCACCCCGAGGGGTTACGGGGGCGGGGAGCTGTTTTTT. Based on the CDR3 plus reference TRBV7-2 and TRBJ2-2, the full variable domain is GAGVSQSPSNKVTEKGKDVELRCDPISGHTALYWYRQSLGQGLEFLIYFQGNSAPDKSGLPSDRFSAERTGGSVSTLTIQRTQQEDSAVYLCASTPRGYGGGELFFGEGSRLTVL.

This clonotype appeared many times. CDR3 DNA: TGTGCCAGCAGTTACTCGACTGGGTCCAAGAACACTGAAGCTTTCTTT. Amino acids: CASSYSTGSKNTEAFF. J is TRBJ1-1 and V is TRBV6-5; D gene uncertain. The CDR3 runs to 16 residues. V lost 0 bases to trimming and J lost 1 base, with 12 bases between them. Germline V CDR1 and CDR2: MNHEY, SVGAGI.

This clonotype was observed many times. The CDR3 bases are TGTGCCAGCAGCTTGGGGGCGGATGCTTTCTTT. This encodes CASSLGADAFF. V and J are TRBV11-2 and TRBJ1-1; D may be TRBD1 (6 bases). CDR1 and CDR2 from the germline V gene are SGHAT and FQNNGV. The CDR3 spans 11 residues. With 3 bases removed from V and 11 bases from J, the gap between germline ends came to 10 bases.

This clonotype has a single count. This CDR3 is CASSLSTSDEQYF. The CDR3 nucleotides are TGTGCCAGCAGCCTCTCTACTAGCGACGAGCAGTACTTC. This chain connects TRBV14 to TRBJ2-7; 7 positions agree with TRBD2. This CDR3 spans 13 amino acids. J was trimmed by 5 bases and V by 4 bases; bases with no gene match: 5. Germline assignment: CDR1 SGHDN and CDR2 FVKESK.